The following is a TCR beta chain sequence with its context. The CDR3 is made up of 14 amino acids. V shed 5 bases, J shed 7 bases, and the junction held 7 bases outside the gene matches. From germline, CDR1 is SGHNT and CDR2 YENEEA. During active infection, Seattle patients enrolled and were then monitored through disease. Per the original methods: Amplification from reference gene primers served as the basis for estimated nucleated cell counts. Clones were sequenced by immunoSEQ multiplex PCR, and TCRdb holds only the in-frame ones, with some missing. That table supplies the V and J calls and clone size; D and trimming were determined from the DNA. Here the sample spans roughly 300,000 clones, roughly 90% being singletons. The sample comes from a study of blood T cell repertoires in COVID-19. In the study overall: From the United States, Italy and Spain came samples of acute and convalescent COVID-19. From T cells, B-cell-depleted T cells, or PBMCs came the material, which was cDNA or gDNA.

This clonotype originated in a woman in her 30s with COVID-19, enrolled during active disease. Sequencing used peripheral blood. The gene calls are TRBV11-3 and TRBJ1-4, with 7 positions matching TRBD1. CDR3 amino acids: CASSLGGRAEKLFF. CDR3 DNA: TGTGCCAGCAGCCTAGGGGGCAGAGCTGAAAAACTGTTTTTT.